This T cell receptor beta chain appears in the sequencing data of a study of cytomegalovirus exposure and HLA in healthy donors (dated 2017 in TCRdb). Some background on the complete study: An earlier analysis of under 600 of the donors reported approximately 270 Gb of sequence data and more than 90 million unique TCR beta sequences from some 180 million T cells. An early release covering approximately 600 HLA-typed donors comprised about 310 gigabases of sequencing data and tens of millions of unique TCR sequences. Of the roughly 400 genotyped donors, over 65% fell in the genetic ancestry cluster associated with self-reported Caucasian donors. The study was designed to test whether signatures of past pathogen exposure could be identified by cataloging public T cell receptors. Using immunosequencing, the study profiled T cell repertoires from 500 to 800 subjects and related those repertoires to cytomegalovirus serostatus. In addition to the first cohort of around 670 subjects, a separate validation cohort of some 120 different subjects was used. To predict cytomegalovirus infection status, the study combined high-throughput TCR immunosequencing, statistical association of individual TCRs with disease status, and machine learning. To study patterns of TCR occurrence, a later analysis re-analyzed previously published TCR beta repertoires from more than 550 donors and added high-resolution HLA genotyping. Rather than drawing on any new phenotypic data, the later analysis identified candidate immune exposures from TCR beta sequences and the way those sequences occurred across donors. In an earlier analysis of 500 to 650 of the donors, high-throughput TCR beta sequencing was used to judge whether each TCR beta V gene segment behaved as functional or pseudogenic. Donor age, sex, ethnicity and CMV serostatus were collected together with the repertoire data. In a later genetic analysis, genome-wide SNP genotypes for about three fifths of the 666 donors were used, and that subset was treated as a discovery cohort. All discovery cohort repertoires had been generated on a single sequencing platform. HLA typing covered class I and class II loci at four-digit resolution. Typing coverage differed by locus: A, B, C, DRB1 and DQB1 were typed in roughly 620-630 donors, DQA1 in 522, DPA1 in nearly 610, and DPB1 in just under 490. Because of strong linkage in the cohort, roughly five DR-DQ haplotypes were treated as single units for association and clustering. Across around 400 genotyped donors of the cohort, an average of approximately 220,000 unique TCR beta nucleotide sequences per donor were sequenced, and roughly 17% of those sequences were non-productive. The investigation overall reported the following: In vitro tests confirmed that a few of the cytomegalovirus-associated TCR beta chains recognize cytomegalovirus antigens. The sequencing pipeline was judged likely to have produced a cluster of highly shared sequence variants as a technical artifact. Compared with the roughly 670-donor mean, donors in an Asian-associated ancestry cluster had fewer N-insertions in productive TCRs, according to a later genetic analysis. A later analysis found that HLA-associated TCR beta chains were more clonally expanded and had lower generation probabilities than equally common non-associated chains. Only TCR beta chains were sequenced in this cohort, and the absence of alpha or paired-chain data limited detectable features. In the study, 150 to 200 TCR beta chains were listed as associated with cytomegalovirus. At a false discovery rate of 0.05, a later analysis linked around 15,000 TCR beta sequences to specific HLA alleles. Most TCR sequences were observed very rarely across donors, whereas some public TCRs were present in many individuals. The only immune exposure information available for the cohort was CMV serostatus. Because the 87-base-pair reads could not distinguish some IMGT-functional V segments, including TRBV6-2 and TRBV6-3, those segments were excluded. HLA typing was unavailable for some donors at each locus, so association tests used only the typed subset. According to a later analysis, TCR association rates differed among HLA loci, with DRB1 alleles showing the most associated TCRs and HLA-C alleles showing the fewest. Most CMV-associated TCR beta chains appeared to be HLA-restricted in a later analysis, and the HLA associations seemed to be driven largely by CMV exposure. Because counts were too low, 15 to 20 rarely observed V segments, including chromosome 9 orphons, were left out of the earlier analysis of about 620 of the donors. V-gene and J-gene trimming of TCR beta chains was associated with a missense DCLRE1C variant in a later genetic analysis, and the association was replicated in an independent cohort. Strong co-occurrence of HLA alleles, especially DR and DQ, made assigning TCR associations to individual alleles difficult. Presence/absence analyses assumed roughly uniform sequencing depth across donors, an assumption that may not hold. The authors suggested that the approach could potentially be generalized to other disease states and immunological phenotypes. In both the original and validation cohorts, the classifier was reported to diagnose cytomegalovirus status with high specificity and sensitivity. Linkage disequilibrium might explain the correlated functional status among segregating V segments, but an unknown experimental factor could not be excluded. A further reported finding was that TCR beta sequences accurately predicted the HLA-A and HLA-B alleles for most subjects in the first cohort. Several of the top co-occurrence clusters appeared to be linked to parvovirus B19, influenza, CMV and Epstein-Barr virus, according to a later analysis. Broadly in line with IMGT annotations, most TCR beta V segments showed up in productive rearrangements about 90% or about 30% of the time in an earlier analysis of around 600 of the donors.

In total, approximately 610 healthy bone marrow donors made up the cohort. At the time of sampling, every cohort member was nominally healthy, though immune exposures that went unrecorded were likely present. The donor was CMV seronegative and belonged to the group of 380 or so seronegative cohort members. Every donor gave a peripheral blood sample, and the peripheral blood mononuclear cells from that sample were used for TCR beta sequencing. The Qiagen DNeasy Blood Extraction Kit was used to extract genomic DNA from the blood cell samples. Including the terminal cysteine and phenylalanine, the CDR3 comprises 14 residues. This entry keeps only the CDR3 DNA: 42 bases, framed from base 1. V drops 3 bases and J drops 1 base, leaving 10 bases in between. In the germline V gene, CDR1 corresponds to SGHRS and CDR2 to YFSETQ. A remark on this clone: What antigen it recognizes has not been identified. Per-base qualities were not stored, and no clone one base away is much larger.

The library was built by means of the immunoSEQ multiplex PCR assay. For the multiplex PCR, a mixture combining 60 forward primers for TCR Vbeta segments and 13 reverse primers for TCR Jbeta segments was used. The CDR3 region of rearranged TCR beta genes was amplified from genomic DNA by a multiplex PCR assay. The Illumina HiSeq System was used to sequence the amplified TCR beta libraries as 87-base-pair reads. From the authors' description of their analysis: In a later analysis, tens of millions of unique TCR beta chains were counted across the 650 to 700 repertoires, and around 10 million of these chains were shared by at least two donors. To remove PCR and sequencing errors, raw reads were error-corrected and collapsed into unique sequences using a nearest-neighbor algorithm that merged closely related sequences. V, D and J gene segments were assigned by aligning CDR3 sequences to IMGT reference sequences. For a sequence to be retained, a match of at least six nucleotides was required to both a V gene segment and a J gene segment. Rearrangements were called productive when the CDR3 lacked stop codons and stayed in frame with V and J; all others were non-productive. Following IMGT convention, CDR3 was defined as the stretch from the second conserved V-encoded cysteine up to the conserved J-encoded phenylalanine. Sequences without an unambiguous match to a single V gene segment were excluded from the earlier analysis of approximately 600 of the donors. In an earlier analysis of approximately 590 of the donors, V segments were called functional above 56.7% productive rearrangements and were called segregating when the between-donor standard deviation exceeded 5%. A statistical classification framework was built for diagnosing cytomegalovirus status from the catalog of TCR beta chain sequences. In a later analysis, V and J genes were assigned by comparing TCR nucleotide sequences against IMGT/GENE-DB human TR gene sequences. Using the TCRdist pipeline, a later analysis assigned CDR3 sequences along with most-parsimonious VDJ recombination scenarios. In a later analysis, each TCR beta chain was defined by its CDR3 amino acid sequence together with its V-gene family, and reads without a unique V-gene family were excluded. A later analysis removed 600 or so highly shared, low-generation-probability nucleotide sequences to deal with suspected cross-contamination and a sequencing artifact. In a later analysis, a clonal expansion index was calculated for each public chain from normalized within-repertoire ranks of inferred template counts. A later analysis computed generation probabilities with a VDJ recombination model fitted to out-of-frame rearrangements, and checked the results against IGoR. Hypergeometric tests were used in a later analysis to score TCR-TCR, TCR-HLA and TCR-CMV co-occurrence, with a repertoire-size bias correction applied to the TCR pairs. In a later analysis, false discovery rates were estimated by permuting HLA or CMV assignments 20 times. A later analysis grouped co-occurring TCRs with DBSCAN, adding TCRdist sequence similarity when clustering within HLA-allele-positive subsets. For co-occurrence clustering, repertoires with fewer than 30,000 or more than 120,000 public chains were excluded, along with 4 to 6 repertoires with anomalous nucleotide sharing. This is the immuneACCESS table as TCRdb keeps it, with only in-frame sequences that have V and J called. A part of the clones is gone; compared with another copy, unresolved V genes explain less than half, and the rest is unexplained. The V and J calls and clone size are taken from that table; D and trimming were inferred from the DNA. A total of approximately 150,000 clones appear in this sample, just over 75% of them only once. About 1.4% of the sample goes to the ten largest clones.

The V and J genes are TRBV5-1 and TRBJ2-5; perhaps TRBD1 is the D gene, with 6 bases matching. This sequence originates from a man between 40 and 49 years old in good health and CMV-seronegative. The source material was PBMCs. The CDR3 amino acid sequence is: CASSYQDSQETQYF. The nucleotide sequence reads as follows: TGCGCCAGCAGCTACCAGGACAGCCAAGAGACCCAGTACTTC.